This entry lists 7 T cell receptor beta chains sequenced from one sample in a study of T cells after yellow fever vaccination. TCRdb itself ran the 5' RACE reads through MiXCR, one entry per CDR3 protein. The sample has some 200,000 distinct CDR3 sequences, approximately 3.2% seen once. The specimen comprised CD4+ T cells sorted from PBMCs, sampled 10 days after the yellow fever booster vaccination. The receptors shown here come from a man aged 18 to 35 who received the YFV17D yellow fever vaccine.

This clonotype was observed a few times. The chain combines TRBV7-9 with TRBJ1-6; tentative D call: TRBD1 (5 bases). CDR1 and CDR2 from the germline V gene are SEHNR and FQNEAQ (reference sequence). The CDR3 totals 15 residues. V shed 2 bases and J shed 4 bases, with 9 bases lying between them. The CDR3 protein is CASSLTGGYNSPLHF. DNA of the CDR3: TGTGCCAGCAGCTTAACCGGGGGATATAATTCACCCCTCCACTTT.

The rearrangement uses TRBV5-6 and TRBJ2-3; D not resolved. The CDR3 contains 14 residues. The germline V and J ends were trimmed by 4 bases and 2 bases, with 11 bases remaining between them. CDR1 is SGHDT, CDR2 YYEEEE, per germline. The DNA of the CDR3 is TGTGCCAGCAGCCCGGGCCCAGTCACAGATACGCAGTATTTT. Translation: CASSPGPVTDTQYF.

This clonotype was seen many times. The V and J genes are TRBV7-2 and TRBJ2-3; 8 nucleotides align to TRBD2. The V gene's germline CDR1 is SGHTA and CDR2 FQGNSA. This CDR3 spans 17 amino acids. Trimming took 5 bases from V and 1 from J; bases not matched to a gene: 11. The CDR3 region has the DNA TGTGCCAGCAGCCGAACGGGGGCGGGGGGCGGCACAGATACGCAGTATTTT. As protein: CASSRTGAGGGTDTQYF.

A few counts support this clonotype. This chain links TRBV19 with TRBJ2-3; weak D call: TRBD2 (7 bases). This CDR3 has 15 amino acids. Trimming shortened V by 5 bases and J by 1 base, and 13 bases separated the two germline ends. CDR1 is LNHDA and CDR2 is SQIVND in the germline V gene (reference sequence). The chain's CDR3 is CASSWEGGGTDTQYF. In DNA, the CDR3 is TGTGCCAGTAGTTGGGAGGGGGGTGGCACAGATACGCAGTATTTT.

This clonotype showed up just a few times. CDR3 residues: CASSVGPSGTPYNEQFF. In DNA form, the CDR3 reads TGTGCCAGCAGCGTAGGTCCTAGCGGGACCCCCTACAATGAGCAGTTCTTC. The chain combines TRBV9 with TRBJ2-1; 9 bases agree with TRBD2. Germline CDR1 reads SGDLS; CDR2 reads YYNGEE. CDR3 length equals 17 residues. V gave up 0 bases and J gave up 2 bases; unmatched junction bases: 6.

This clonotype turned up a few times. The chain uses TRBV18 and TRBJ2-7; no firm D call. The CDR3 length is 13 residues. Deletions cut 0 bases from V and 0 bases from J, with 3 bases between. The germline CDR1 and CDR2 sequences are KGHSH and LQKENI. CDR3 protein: CASSPPSSYEQYV. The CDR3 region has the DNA TGTGCCAGCTCACCACCGTCCTCCTACGAGCAGTACGTC.

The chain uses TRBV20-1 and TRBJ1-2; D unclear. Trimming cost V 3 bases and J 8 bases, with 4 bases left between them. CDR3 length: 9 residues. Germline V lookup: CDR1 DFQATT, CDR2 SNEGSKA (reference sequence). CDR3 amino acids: CSASFGYTF. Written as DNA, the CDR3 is TGCAGTGCTAGTTTCGGCTACACCTTC.